The source of this T cell receptor beta chain is a study of T cell responses to AZD1222 COVID-19 vaccine. Notes on the study in general: Mapped onto spike, vaccine-associated CD4 TCRs spanned it and were dominant at 160-218 and 743-854. Epitopes outside B.1.351 and B.1.1.7 mutated regions reportedly drew nearly half of spike TCRs.

Assay: immunoSEQ multiplex PCR; the TCRdb copy retains only in-frame clones and omits some. The sample gives 90,000 to 100,000 clones, less than 85% of which show up once; 13% to 15% is in the top ten. CDR1 is SNHLY and CDR2 is FYNNEI in the germline V gene. This CDR3 has 14 amino acids. The trim removed 0 bases at V and 5 bases at J, leaving 3 bases unmatched. As concerns this clone: Its antigen is undetermined.

V usage is TRBV2 and J usage is TRBJ1-2; TRBD1 agrees at 7 bases. This specimen consisted of peripheral blood, obtained 28 days after the second AZD1222 dose. This clonotype originated in an adult who received the AZD1222 COVID-19 vaccine. Here the CDR3 reads CASSEAQGRYGYTF. CDR3 coding DNA: TGTGCCAGCAGTGAAGCACAGGGGAGGTATGGCTACACCTTC.